This TCR beta chain was recorded in a study of T cell responses to AZD1222 COVID-19 vaccine. With respect to this clone: The antigen is not known.

Study-wide results and limits: After two AZD1222 doses, spike-specific TCR breadth and depth rose versus day 0. Sampling that yielded the repertoires occurred only after the peak T cell response.

Using immunoSEQ multiplex PCR, the repertoire was profiled, and TCRdb retains in-frame clones only, with some absent. The repertoire has around 100,000 clones, roughly nine tenths of them found once; the top ten carry 1% to 1.5%. This specimen was peripheral blood, taken on day 0 of AZD1222 vaccination. The origin of this receptor is an adult in good health.

CDR3 residues: CASSPIGTGAMNSPLHF. CDR3 DNA: TGTGCCAGCAGCCCTATAGGGACAGGGGCCATGAATTCACCCCTCCACTTT. The V gene is TRBV7-2, the J gene TRBJ1-6; TRBD1 matches 10 bases. With 5 bases clipped from V and 7 bases from J, the junction kept 11 bases outside the gene matches. Germline V gives CDR1 SGHTA, CDR2 FQGNSA. The CDR3 length is 17 residues. The full variable domain, its missing parts supplied by reference TRBV7-2 and TRBJ1-6, is GAGVSQSPSNKVTEKGKDVELRCDPISGHTALYWYRQSLGQGLEFLIYFQGNSAPDKSGLPSDRFSAERTGGSVSTLTIQRTQQEDSAVYLCASSPIGTGAMNSPLHFGNGTRLTVT.